These 16 T cell receptor beta chains originate from one sample sequenced in a study of T-cell reconstitution after alpha-beta-depleted transplantation in children (dated by TCRdb to 2016 to 2017). The library was built by means of PCR. Sequencing used an Illumina HiSeq 2500. Molecular barcoding was employed in the preparation of TCR libraries, with unique molecular identifiers being used to normalize TCRbeta repertoire quantification. TCRdb trimmed public reads at Q25 via fastp, called clones via MiXCR and kept in-frame beta chains. Merged by CDR3 protein, the rows form single entries marked with the most common genes and DNA. Across this sample there are 450,000 to 550,000 distinct CDR3 sequences, with over 9.5% seen only once. Approximately 14% of the sample comes from the top ten. Taken with the paper, the label for treatment or condition translates to: allogeneic hematopoietic cell transplantation with graft depleted of TCRalphabeta T cells and CD19 B cells.

The material was PBMCs, mostly from graft donor cells, obtained 180 days after TCRalphabeta/CD19-depleted stem cell transplant. The receptors come from a female patient aged 2 to 10 who had a stem cell transplant for aplastic anemia, so the T cells may come from the graft donor.

This clonotype was seen ten or more times. The chain links TRBV7-9 to TRBJ2-1; TRBD2 aligns across 12 bases. Germline V lookup: CDR1 SEHNR, CDR2 FQNEAQ (reference sequence). Unmatched junction bases numbered 4, after V lost 1 base and J lost 3 bases. The CDR3 covers 17 residues. The CDR3 loop is CASSLGLAGAGYNEQFF. The CDR3 DNA is TGTGCCAGCAGCTTAGGACTAGCGGGAGCGGGCTACAATGAGCAGTTCTTC. Full variable domain (outside the CDR3, taken from reference TRBV7-9 and TRBJ2-1): DTGVSQNPRHKITKRGQNVTFRCDPISEHNRLYWYRQTLGQGPEFLTYFQNEAQLEKSRLLSDRFSAERPKGSFSTLEIQRTEQGDSAMYLCASSLGLAGAGYNEQFFGPGTRLTVL.

The gene calls are TRBV12-3 or TRBV12-4 and TRBJ1-2; TRBD1 agrees at 8 bases. The CDR3 spans 14 residues. V lost 7 bases and J lost 2; bases outside the gene matches: 6. The CDR3 protein is CASKPTGVNYGYTF. CDR3 in DNA: TGTGCCAGCAAGCCGACAGGGGTCAACTATGGCTACACCTTC.

V is TRBV20-1 and J is TRBJ1-1, with TRBD1 identical over 10 bases. CDR3 size: 15 residues. The ends lost 0 bases at V and 4 bases at J; junction bases unmatched: 5. Germline CDR1 and CDR2: DFQATT and SNEGSKA (reference sequence). CDR3 protein: CSAREDRGLGTEAFF. The CDR3 region has the DNA TGCAGTGCTAGAGAAGACAGGGGGCTTGGCACTGAAGCTTTCTTT.

This chain joins TRBV3-2 and TRBJ1-2. TRBV3-2 is a known pseudogene. The CDR3 consists of 17 residues. CDR3 in amino acids: CASTQGAGGNWHNGYTF. CDR3 DNA sequence: TGTGCCTCCACCCAAGGGGCAGGAGGGAATTGGCATAATGGCTACACCTTC.

This clonotype was seen at least ten times. CDR3 protein: CASSGPDGGLIPKLFF. The CDR3 bases are TGTGCCAGCAGCGGCCCTGACGGGGGGCTCATTCCAAAACTGTTTTTT. V usage is TRBV7-9 and J usage is TRBJ1-4, with a possible D match to TRBD1 (6 bases). V lost 5 bases and J 10 bases, leaving 23 bases between the germline ends. Germline lookup yields CDR1 SEHNR and CDR2 FQNEAQ (reference sequence). The CDR3 is 16 residues long.

This clonotype was counted ten times or more. This chain links TRBV5-1 with TRBJ2-6; 9 nucleotides line up with TRBD1. After removal of 3 bases from V and 2 bases from J, the junction contained 6 bases not matched to a gene. This CDR3 is built from 17 residues. Germline CDR1 and CDR2: SGHRS and YFSETQ. CDR3 sequence (DNA): TGCGCCAGCAGCTGGGGGACAGGGATCCCTGGGGCCAACGTCCTGACTTTC. Translation gives CASSWGTGIPGANVLTF.

This clonotype has a count of ten or more. The chain recombines TRBV28 with TRBJ2-6; unclear D gene. This CDR3 contains 14 residues. Trimming stripped 9 bases from V and 2 bases from J, with 11 bases between. The germline V gene has CDR1 MDHEN and CDR2 SYDVKM. The CDR3 spells CASNLAAGANVLTF. The CDR3 bases are TGTGCCAGTAACCTGGCAGCTGGGGCCAACGTCCTGACTTTC.

This clonotype was seen ten or more times. V gene TRBV12-3 or TRBV12-4 combines with J gene TRBJ1-2; maybe TRBD1 (6 bases). The CDR3 covers 16 residues. Trimming removed 3 bases at V and 6 bases at J, with 20 bases between. CDR3 sequence (DNA): TGTGCCAGCAGTTTTAACCGGGATGTACAGGGCGATGGCTACACCTTC. The encoded protein is CASSFNRDVQGDGYTF.

This clonotype was observed many times. This chain connects TRBV7-9 to TRBJ1-4; D ambiguous. V was pared by 5 bases and J by 7 bases, with 5 bases between. This CDR3 has 11 residues. Germline CDR1 SEHNR, CDR2 FQNEAQ (reference sequence). The CDR3 sequence: CASSPGEKLFF. CDR3 nucleotides: TGTGCCAGCAGCCCAGGTGAAAAACTGTTTTTT. The variable domain in full, completed from reference TRBV7-9 and TRBJ1-4, reads DTGVSQNPRHKITKRGQNVTFRCDPISEHNRLYWYRQTLGQGPEFLTYFQNEAQLEKSRLLSDRFSAERPKGSFSTLEIQRTEQGDSAMYLCASSPGEKLFFGSGTQLSVL.

The chain carries TRBV12-3 or TRBV12-4 and TRBJ1-2; tentative D call: TRBD1 (6 bases). V lost 6 bases and J lost 8, with 16 bases in between. The CDR3 is 13 amino acids. CDR3 region: CASSLDRPRGYTF. In DNA form, the CDR3 reads TGTGCCAGCAGCCTTGACAGGCCCCGAGGCTACACCTTC.

This clonotype was seen only a few times. The chain joins TRBV4-3 to TRBJ2-7; TRBD2 aligns across 11 bases. Germline V lookup: CDR1 LGHNA, CDR2 YSLEER. This CDR3 comprises 16 residues. The V segment lost 0 bases and the J segment 3 bases; nucleotides outside the gene matches: 4. The CDR3 DNA sequence: TGCGCCAGCAGCCAAGAGGGGACTAGCGGATTCTACGAGCAGTACTTC. Translating gives CASSQEGTSGFYEQYF.

CDR3 amino acids: CASSWAGTDREQYF. The CDR3 DNA reads as TGTGCCAGCAGCTGGGCGGGGACAGACCGAGAGCAGTACTTC. The V call is TRBV7-2, the J call TRBJ2-7; possibly TRBD1 for D (7 bases). The germline V gene has CDR1 SGHTA and CDR2 FQGNSA. The length of the CDR3 is 14 residues. Deletions cut 4 bases from V and 7 bases from J, with 17 bases between.

This chain links TRBV11-2 with TRBJ2-2, with D possibly being TRBD2 (5 bases). The CDR3 has 18 residues. The V and J ends lost 1 base and 4 bases respectively, with 19 bases between them. From germline, CDR1 is SGHAT and CDR2 FQNNGV. The CDR3 sequence: CASSLGVSYGIGTGELFF. The DNA of the CDR3 is TGTGCCAGCAGCTTAGGAGTTTCTTACGGGATTGGCACCGGGGAGCTGTTTTTT.

The chain uses TRBV27 and TRBJ1-2, with no clear D. V was trimmed by 2 bases and J by 5 bases, leaving 21 bases between them. The V gene's germline CDR1 is MNHEY and CDR2 SMNVEV (reference sequence). The CDR3 loop spans 17 amino acids. CDR3 in amino acids: CASSLTSPNGDRYGYTF. CDR3 bases: TGTGCCAGCAGTTTAACATCCCCGAACGGAGACCGGTATGGCTACACCTTC.

This chain joins TRBV20-1 and TRBJ2-7; D is unclear. The germline V gene encodes CDR1 DFQATT and CDR2 SNEGSKA (reference sequence). The CDR3 runs to 18 residues. Trimming took off 3 bases at V and 0 bases at J, with 24 bases between the two ends. CDR3 nucleotide sequence: TGCAGTGCTAGGACGATAGACCTAGTAGGTGGAAGCTCCTACGAGCAGTACTTC. Translation: CSARTIDLVGGSSYEQYF.

This clonotype has only a few counts. V is TRBV7-2 and J is TRBJ1-6; D unresolved. The CDR3 has 15 residues. Germline V lookup: CDR1 SGHTA, CDR2 FQGNSA. Deletions cut 5 bases from V and 3 bases from J, with 11 bases between. CDR3 DNA: TGTGCCAGCAGCCTTAGGCCGGACTATAATTCACCCCTCCACTTT. Translated, it gives CASSLRPDYNSPLHF.